This section outlines one T cell receptor beta chain sequence together with its context. Trimming cost V 2 bases and J 6 bases, with 7 bases left between them. This CDR3 is 13 amino acids long. Germline-derived CDR1 and CDR2 are SGHTA and FQGTGA. Assay: immunoSEQ multiplex PCR; the TCRdb copy retains only in-frame clones and omits some. Counted here are some 300,000 clones, around 92% occurring once; the ten biggest clones make up just under 9.5%. The data are from a study of blood T cell repertoires in COVID-19. Whole-study context: COVID-19 samples collected from the United States, Italy and Spain covered acute and convalescent phases.

Adults between roughly 18 and 100 years of age took part from 24 US areas. Participants reported their clinical history, and cohort assignment relied on those reports. Either two negative PCRs, clearance, or symptom resolution qualified Cohort 3 donors as recovered. The sequenced sample was PBMCs or T cells enriched from blood (not recorded which). The receptor was isolated from a woman in her thirties who had recovered from COVID-19. The chain employs TRBV7-3 and TRBJ2-2; D might be TRBD2 (6 bases). The CDR3: CASSLSSAGELFF. DNA of the CDR3: TGTGCCAGCAGCTTATCTAGCGCCGGGGAGCTGTTTTTT. Complete variable domain (other parts from reference TRBV7-3 and TRBJ2-2): GAGVSQTPSNKVTEKGKYVELRCDPISGHTALYWYRQSLGQGPEFLIYFQGTGAADDSGLPNDRFFAVRPEGSVSTLKIQRTERGDSAVYLCASSLSSAGELFFGEGSRLTVL.